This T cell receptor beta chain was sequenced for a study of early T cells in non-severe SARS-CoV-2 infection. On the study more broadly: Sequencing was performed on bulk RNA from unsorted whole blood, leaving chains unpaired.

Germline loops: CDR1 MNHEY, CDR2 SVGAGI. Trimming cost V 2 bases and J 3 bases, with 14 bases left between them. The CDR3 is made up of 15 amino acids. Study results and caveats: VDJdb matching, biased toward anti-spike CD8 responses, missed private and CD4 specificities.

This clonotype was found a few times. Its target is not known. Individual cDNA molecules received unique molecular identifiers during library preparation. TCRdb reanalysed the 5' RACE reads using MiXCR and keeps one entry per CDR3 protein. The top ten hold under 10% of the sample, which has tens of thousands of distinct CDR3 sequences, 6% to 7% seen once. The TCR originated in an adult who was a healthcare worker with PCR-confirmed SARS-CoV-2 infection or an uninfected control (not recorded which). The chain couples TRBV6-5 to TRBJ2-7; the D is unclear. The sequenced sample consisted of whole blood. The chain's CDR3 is CASSYQSVKGYEQYF. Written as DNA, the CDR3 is TGTGCCAGCAGTTACCAGTCAGTGAAAGGCTACGAGCAGTACTTC.